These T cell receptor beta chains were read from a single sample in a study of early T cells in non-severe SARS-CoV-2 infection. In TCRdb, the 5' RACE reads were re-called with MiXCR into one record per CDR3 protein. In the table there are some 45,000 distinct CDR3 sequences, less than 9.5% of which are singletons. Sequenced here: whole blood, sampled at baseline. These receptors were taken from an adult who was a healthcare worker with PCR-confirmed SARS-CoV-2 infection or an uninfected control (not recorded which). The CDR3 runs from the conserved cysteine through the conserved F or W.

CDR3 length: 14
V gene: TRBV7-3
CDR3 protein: CASSFMGGNTEAFF

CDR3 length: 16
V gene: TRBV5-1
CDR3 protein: CASTQTPLGRIDEQFF

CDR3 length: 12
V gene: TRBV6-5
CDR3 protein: CASSYSRYEQYF

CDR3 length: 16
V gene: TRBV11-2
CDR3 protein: CASSRWTDTSTDTQYF

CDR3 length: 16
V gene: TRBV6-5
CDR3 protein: CASSYGQQGLGNTIYF

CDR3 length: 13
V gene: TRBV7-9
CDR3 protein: CASSLIQAGVAFF

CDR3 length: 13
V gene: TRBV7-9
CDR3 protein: CASSLLSTDTQYF

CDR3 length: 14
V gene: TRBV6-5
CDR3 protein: CASRTFQGGETQYF

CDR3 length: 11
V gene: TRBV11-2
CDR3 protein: CASSLRHEQYF

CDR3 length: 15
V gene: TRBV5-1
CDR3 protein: CASSLAGQGYSPLHF

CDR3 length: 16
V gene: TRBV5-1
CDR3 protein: CASSFLAGGPANEQFF

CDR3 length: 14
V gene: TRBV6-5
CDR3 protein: CASSYSDSNTEAFF

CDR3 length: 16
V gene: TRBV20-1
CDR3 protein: CSASNPGSGGTGELFF

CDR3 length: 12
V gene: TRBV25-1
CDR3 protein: CASRGGSYEQYF

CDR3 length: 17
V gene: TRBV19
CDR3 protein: CARPRTGLKRGANVLTF

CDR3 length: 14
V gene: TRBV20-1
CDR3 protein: CSARGLAEYNEQFF

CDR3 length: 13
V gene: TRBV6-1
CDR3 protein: CASSEDAGDTQYF

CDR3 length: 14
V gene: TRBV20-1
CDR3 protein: CSNSIARRGDTQYF

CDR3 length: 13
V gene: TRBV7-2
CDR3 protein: CASSLPGQGKAFF